The clone carrying this T cell receptor beta chain has just one count. Its matching antigen is unknown. Some clones are missing from TCRdb's copy, which holds only in-frame ones; the method was immunoSEQ multiplex PCR. The sample carries tens of thousands of clones, approximately 90% recorded once. V was trimmed by 0 bases and J by 5 bases, leaving 16 bases between them. Germline CDR1 LGHDT, CDR2 YNNKEL (reference sequence). The CDR3 runs 17 residues. The data derive from a study of T cell responses to AZD1222 COVID-19 vaccine. Study-wide findings and caveats: Spike-specific TCR breadth and depth grew following two AZD1222 doses.

The gene calls are TRBV3-1 (or the pseudogene TRBV3-2) and TRBJ1-4; D may be TRBD1 (5 bases). This receptor was identified in an adult in good health. The source material was peripheral blood, sampled on day 0 of AZD1222 vaccination. The CDR3 bases are TGTGCCAGCAGCCAAGATCAGTCGGGACTGAAGAATGAAAAACTGTTTTTT. Its translation: CASSQDQSGLKNEKLFF.